Below, 26 T cell receptor beta chains from the same sample are listed, as sequenced in a study of beta chain features in type 1 diabetes. Study-wide points: TCRB CDR3s were moderately but significantly shorter in Type 1 diabetes patients in all four CD4+ subsets.

No cognate antigen is known for these TCRs. Investigators reverse transcribed all isolated RNA, so they sequenced expressed TCRB transcripts. TCRdb's copy holds only in-frame clones and misses some; the assay was immunoSEQ multiplex PCR. The table includes 500,000 to 850,000 clones, roughly 13% detected once. Sequenced: naive CD4+ T cells from blood. Source of these receptors: a man aged 18-30 years with type 1 diabetes.

As for this clone: Other DNA sequences in the same sample also yield this CDR3. The chain employs TRBV30 and TRBJ2-5; D unclear. The germline V gene encodes CDR1 GTSNPN and CDR2 SVGIG (reference sequence). The germline V and J ends were trimmed by 0 bases and 5 bases, with 7 bases remaining between them. The CDR3 runs 12 residues. In nucleotides, the CDR3 is TGTGCCTGGAGTGTTTGGGCGGAGACCCAGTACTTC. The encoded protein is CAWSVWAETQYF.

This clone has just a few counts. This chain uses TRBV7-9 with TRBJ2-1; TRBD2 aligns across 8 bases. This CDR3 has 16 amino acids. V lost 4 bases to trimming and J lost 2 bases; unmatched junction nucleotides: 7. The germline CDR1 and CDR2 sequences are SEHNR and FQNEAQ (reference sequence). CDR3 residues: CASSSRSGSAYNEQFF. Written as DNA, the CDR3 is TGTGCCAGCAGCTCCCGGAGCGGGAGCGCCTACAATGAGCAGTTCTTC.

This clone was recorded a few times. This rearrangement joins TRBV7-3 to TRBJ2-1; D gene unclear. There are 12 residues in the CDR3. Trimming took off 5 bases at V and 7 bases at J, with 9 bases between the two ends. Germline lookup yields CDR1 SGHTA and CDR2 FQGTGA. As DNA, the CDR3 is TGTGCCAGCAGCCTACCCGATAATGAGCAGTTCTTC. Protein sequence: CASSLPDNEQFF. Full variable domain (rest looked up from reference TRBV7-3 and TRBJ2-1): GAGVSQTPSNKVTEKGKYVELRCDPISGHTALYWYRQSLGQGPEFLIYFQGTGAADDSGLPNDRFFAVRPEGSVSTLKIQRTERGDSAVYLCASSLPDNEQFFGPGTRLTVL.

This chain uses TRBV18 with TRBJ2-3; the D gene is possibly TRBD2 (5 bases). The V end was cut by 6 bases, the J end by 0 bases, with 16 bases between. Germline lookup yields CDR1 KGHSH and CDR2 LQKENI. The CDR3 consists of 16 residues. The CDR3 nucleotides are TGTGCCAGCTCCCCCAGGACTGGGTTAAGCACAGATACGCAGTATTTT. Its translation: CASSPRTGLSTDTQYF.

This chain links TRBV9 with TRBJ1-1, with a weak D call TRBD1 (5 bases). Germline V gene sequence: CDR1 SGDLS, CDR2 YYNGEE. CDR3 length: 16 residues. Trimming pared 4 bases from V and 3 bases from J, leaving 19 bases between. CDR3 in amino acids: CASSPGRGPSDTEAFF. The CDR3 nucleotides read TGTGCCAGCAGCCCCGGCCGGGGCCCCTCGGACACTGAAGCTTTCTTT.

This chain joins TRBV14 and TRBJ1-4; D possibly corresponds to TRBD1 (5 bases). The V end was cut by 3 bases, the J end by 6 bases, with 8 bases between. Per the germline V gene, CDR1 is SGHDN and CDR2 is FVKESK. The CDR3 runs 13 residues. CDR3 in DNA: TGTGCCAGCAGCCAGGGGGTTGATGAAAAACTGTTTTTT. As protein: CASSQGVDEKLFF.

The rearrangement joins TRBV7-9 to TRBJ1-3; 7 bases agree with TRBD1. The V and J ends lost 5 bases and 4 bases, in that order; junction bases with no gene match: 11. Germline V gene data show CDR1 as SEHNR and CDR2 as FQNEAQ (reference sequence). The CDR3 covers 16 residues. The CDR3 DNA is TGTGCCAGCAGCCGGACAGGTGGCGCTAAAGGAAACACCATATATTTT. This translates into CASSRTGGAKGNTIYF.

This chain connects TRBV25-1 to TRBJ2-5; D may be TRBD1 or TRBD2 (5 bases each). This CDR3 comprises 13 residues. V was pared by 8 bases and J by 5 bases, with 15 bases between. The germline CDR1 and CDR2 sequences are MGHDK and SYGVNS. As DNA, the CDR3 is TGTGCCAGCGTGCTCGGGGCCTCGGAGACCCAGTACTTC. It codes for CASVLGASETQYF.

The chain uses TRBV2 and TRBJ2-2; D is uncertain. The CDR3 is 13 residues long. CDR1 SNHLY and CDR2 FYNNEI come from the germline V gene. V was trimmed by 6 bases and J by 4 bases, leaving 9 bases between them. The CDR3 loop reads CASSGPFTGELFF. Written as DNA, the CDR3 is TGTGCCAGCAGCGGACCTTTCACCGGGGAGCTGTTTTTT.

This chain links TRBV5-1 with TRBJ2-5; D is unresolved. The CDR3 runs 13 residues. Between the trimmed V and J ends, which lost 4 bases and 0 bases, there was a span of 7 bases. Germline CDR1 reads SGHRS; CDR2 reads YFSETQ. As DNA, the CDR3 is TGCGCCAGCAGCCCGAGGTACCAAGAGACCCAGTACTTC. Translation gives CASSPRYQETQYF.

V and J are TRBV30 and TRBJ2-1; the match to TRBD2 covers 9 bases. Germline assignment: CDR1 GTSNPN and CDR2 SVGIG (reference sequence). CDR3 length equals 16 residues. With 2 bases clipped from V and 1 base from J, the junction kept 6 bases outside the gene matches. The CDR3 DNA sequence: TGTGCCTGGAGTCCCAAGACTAGCGGATCCTACAATGAGCAGTTCTTC. Residues: CAWSPKTSGSYNEQFF. Full variable domain (outside the CDR3, taken from reference TRBV30 and TRBJ2-1): SQTIHQWPATLVQPVGSPLSLECTVEGTSNPNLYWYRQAAGRGLQLLFYSVGIGQISSEVPQNLSASRPQDRQFILSSKKLLLSDSGFYLCAWSPKTSGSYNEQFFGPGTRLTVL.

The chain is built from TRBV9 and TRBJ1-6, with 9 bases that match TRBD1. The CDR3 runs to 14 residues. In germline, CDR1 is SGDLS, CDR2 YYNGEE. V lost 4 bases, J lost 7 bases, and 3 bases stayed unmatched. CDR3 nucleotides: TGTGCCAGCAGCTATGACAGGGGGAATTCACCCCTCCACTTT. Translated, it gives CASSYDRGNSPLHF.

In this sample, this clone turned up a few times. Other DNA sequences in the same sample also yield this CDR3. The rearrangement joins TRBV29-1 to TRBJ2-1; D unclear. CDR1 is SQVTM and CDR2 is ANQGSEA in the germline V gene. Trimming removed 5 bases from V and 4 bases from J, with 6 bases in between. CDR3 length: 11 residues. CDR3 nucleotide sequence: TGCAGCGTTACTTCTTACAATGAGCAGTTCTTC. Residues: CSVTSYNEQFF.

This clone appeared a few times. Other DNA sequences within the sample encode an identical CDR3. The chain employs TRBV18 and TRBJ2-7; D remains ambiguous. CDR1 is KGHSH and CDR2 is LQKENI in the germline V gene. The CDR3 is made up of 14 amino acids. Trimming removed 0 bases at V and 2 bases at J, with 8 bases between. The CDR3 loop reads CASSPPGSPYEQYF. In DNA, the CDR3 is TGTGCCAGCTCACCACCAGGGTCTCCCTACGAGCAGTACTTC.

This chain connects TRBV6-5 to TRBJ2-6; D is uncertain. The CDR3 covers 14 residues. Germline CDR1 reads MNHEY; CDR2 reads SVGAGI. V lost 6 bases and J 3 bases, leaving 9 bases between the germline ends. In DNA form, the CDR3 reads TGTGCCAGCAGCCCCATAGTTGGGGCCAACGTCCTGACTTTC. As protein: CASSPIVGANVLTF.

V and J are TRBV30 and TRBJ2-5, with D tentatively TRBD1 or TRBD2 (5 bases each). Germline CDR1 reads GTSNPN; CDR2 reads SVGIG (reference sequence). The V and J ends lost 0 bases and 9 bases respectively, with 17 bases between them. The CDR3 has 14 residues. This CDR3 reads CAWSVGARREPQYF. The CDR3 DNA is TGTGCCTGGAGTGTGGGAGCCCGCAGGGAGCCCCAGTACTTC.

In this sample, this clone turned up a few times. This same CDR3 is encoded by further DNA sequences in the sample. The chain recombines TRBV9 with TRBJ2-3; D not resolved. This CDR3 is built from 13 residues. Trimming stripped 2 bases from V and 0 bases from J, with 4 bases between. CDR1 is SGDLS and CDR2 is YYNGEE in the germline V gene. DNA for the CDR3: TGTGCCAGCAGCGTGGTTAGCACAGATACGCAGTATTTT. Translated, it gives CASSVVSTDTQYF.

The chain links TRBV7-2 to TRBJ1-2, with 7 bases identical to TRBD1. Looked up from germline, CDR1 is SGHTA and CDR2 is FQGNSA. The V gene end was trimmed by 4 bases and the J gene end by 3 bases; junction bases not matched to a gene: 8. CDR3 length: 15 residues. The CDR3 sequence is CASSYDRDSDYGYTF. CDR3 nucleotides: TGTGCCAGCAGCTACGATCGGGACAGTGACTATGGCTACACCTTC. Filled out from reference TRBV7-2 and TRBJ1-2, the complete variable domain reads GAGVSQSPSNKVTEKGKDVELRCDPISGHTALYWYRQSLGQGLEFLIYFQGNSAPDKSGLPSDRFSAERTGGSVSTLTIQRTQQEDSAVYLCASSYDRDSDYGYTFGSGTRLTVV.

This clone was observed a handful of times. The chain links TRBV13 to TRBJ2-7; D possibly corresponds to TRBD2 (6 bases). In germline, CDR1 is PRHDT, CDR2 FYEKMQ (reference sequence). V lost 5 bases and J lost 3, with 29 bases in between. This CDR3 is 19 amino acids long. CDR3 nucleotides: TGTGCCAGCAGCCTAGCCAATACGGGCCTCAGGAGGGCGGTCTACGAGCAGTACTTC. As protein: CASSLANTGLRRAVYEQYF.

A few counts support this clone. The chain recombines TRBV7-2 with TRBJ2-2; 7 positions match TRBD2. Trimming took 0 bases from V and 6 from J; bases not matched to a gene: 1. Per germline, CDR1 SGHTA and CDR2 FQGNSA. The CDR3 extends over 14 amino acids. This chain's CDR3 is CASSLAGGPGELFF. The CDR3 region has the DNA TGTGCCAGCAGCTTAGCGGGAGGGCCCGGGGAGCTGTTTTTT.

This rearrangement joins TRBV4-2 to TRBJ2-1, with D possibly TRBD1 on 6 matching bases. CDR1 and CDR2 from the germline V gene are LGHNA and YNFKEQ. The CDR3 is 17 amino acids. V was clipped by 0 bases and J by 8 bases, with 20 bases between them. The CDR3 region has the DNA TGTGCCAGCAGCCAAGATAGGAAGGCAGGGGAGTACCATGAGCAGTTCTTC. It codes for CASSQDRKAGEYHEQFF.

This clone was counted between two and nine times. J is TRBJ2-1 and V is TRBV11-2, with TRBD2 matching 8 bases. The V and J ends lost 5 bases and 2 bases, in that order; junction bases with no gene match: 8. Germline V gives CDR1 SGHAT, CDR2 FQNNGV. The CDR3 sequence is 16 residues long. The CDR3 spells CASSTPTSGTYNEQFF. The CDR3 DNA sequence: TGTGCCAGCAGCACACCAACTAGCGGTACCTACAATGAGCAGTTCTTC.

The chain couples TRBV20-1 to TRBJ2-1; D remains unclear. The CDR3 extends over 11 amino acids. V dropped 6 bases and J dropped 14 bases, with 17 bases sitting between them. Germline CDR1 and CDR2: DFQATT and SNEGSKA (reference sequence). The CDR3 loop reads CSAWTSGSEFF. The CDR3 region has the DNA TGCAGTGCCTGGACGTCGGGCTCAGAGTTCTTC.

This clone was counted between two and nine times. V is TRBV9 and J is TRBJ2-5, with TRBD1 matching over 8 bases. The CDR3 has 15 residues. Germline lookup yields CDR1 SGDLS and CDR2 YYNGEE. After removal of 4 bases from V and 0 bases from J, the junction contained 5 bases not matched to a gene. The DNA of the CDR3 is TGTGCCAGCAGCCAGACAGGGGCTGACCAAGAGACCCAGTACTTC. It encodes CASSQTGADQETQYF. The variable domain in full, with the rest retrieved from reference TRBV9 and TRBJ2-5, is DSGVTQTPKHLITATGQRVTLRCSPRSGDLSVYWYQQSLDQGLQFLIQYYNGEERAKGNILERFSAQQFPDLHSELNLSSLELGDSALYFCASSQTGADQETQYFGPGTRLLVL.

This chain joins TRBV30 and TRBJ1-6; D remains unclear. Trimming cost V 2 bases and J 13 bases, with 21 bases left between them. Per the germline V gene, CDR1 is GTSNPN and CDR2 is SVGIG (reference sequence). The length of the CDR3 is 15 residues. The chain's CDR3 is CAWSYIHSGGNPLHF. Written as DNA, the CDR3 is TGTGCCTGGAGTTATATCCACTCTGGTGGGAATCCCCTCCACTTT. Full variable domain (missing parts from reference TRBV30 and TRBJ1-6): SQTIHQWPATLVQPVGSPLSLECTVEGTSNPNLYWYRQAAGRGLQLLFYSVGIGQISSEVPQNLSASRPQDRQFILSSKKLLLSDSGFYLCAWSYIHSGGNPLHFGNGTRLTVT.

This clone has only a few counts. The V call is TRBV30, the J call TRBJ2-3; no reliable D call. Looked up from germline, CDR1 is GTSNPN and CDR2 is SVGIG (reference sequence). The CDR3 totals 12 residues. V gave up 2 bases and J gave up 5 bases, with 8 bases separating them. The CDR3 here is CAWSLTLDTQYF. Here the CDR3 DNA reads TGTGCCTGGAGTTTGACCCTAGATACGCAGTATTTT.